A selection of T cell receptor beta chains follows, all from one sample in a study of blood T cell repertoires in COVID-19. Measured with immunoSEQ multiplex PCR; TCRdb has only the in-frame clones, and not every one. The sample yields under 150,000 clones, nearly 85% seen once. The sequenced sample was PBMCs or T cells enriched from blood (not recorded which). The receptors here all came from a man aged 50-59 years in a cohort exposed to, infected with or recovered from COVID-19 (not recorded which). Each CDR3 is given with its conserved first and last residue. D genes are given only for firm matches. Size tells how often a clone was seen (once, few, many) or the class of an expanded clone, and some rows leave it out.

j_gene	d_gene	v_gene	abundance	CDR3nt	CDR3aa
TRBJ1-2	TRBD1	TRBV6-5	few	TGTGCCAGCAGCGGGACAGGGCTCTATGGCTACACCTTC	CASSGTGLYGYTF
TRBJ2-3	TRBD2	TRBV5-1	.	TGCGCCAGCAGCGCAGGGACTAGCGGGGGGACAGATACGCAGTATTTT	CASSAGTSGGTDTQYF
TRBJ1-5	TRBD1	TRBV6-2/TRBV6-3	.	TGTGCCAGCAGTTTCGGGACAGGCAGGCAGCCCCAGCATTTT	CASSFGTGRQPQHF
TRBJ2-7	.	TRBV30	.	TGTGCCTGGCAGGACAGATCCTACGAGCAGTACTTC	CAWQDRSYEQYF
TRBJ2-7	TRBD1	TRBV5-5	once	TGTGCCAGCAGCTTGCCCGGGACAGTAGCCTACGAGCAGTACTTC	CASSLPGTVAYEQYF
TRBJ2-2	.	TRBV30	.	TGTGCCTGGAGTTCGTATCTCGGGACCGGGGAGCTGTTTTTT	CAWSSYLGTGELFF
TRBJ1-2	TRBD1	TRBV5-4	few	TGTGCCAGCAGCTTGCAGGGGGGCTATGGCTACACCTTC	CASSLQGGYGYTF
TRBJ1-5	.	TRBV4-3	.	TGCGCCAGCAGCCAAGATGCCGTTATGGGCAGGGCGGACCAGCCCCAGCATTTT	CASSQDAVMGRADQPQHF
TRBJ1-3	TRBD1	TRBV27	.	TGTGCCAGCAGTTTAGGACAGGGGTTCCACACCATATATTTT	CASSLGQGFHTIYF
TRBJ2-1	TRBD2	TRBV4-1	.	TGCGCCAGCAGCCAAGATAGCGGGGGAGACAATGAGCAGTTCTTC	CASSQDSGGDNEQFF
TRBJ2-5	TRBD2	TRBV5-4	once	TGTGCCAGCAGCTTTGGGCTAGCGGGACGGCAAGAGACCCAGTACTTC	CASSFGLAGRQETQYF
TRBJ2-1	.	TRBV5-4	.	TGTGCCAGCAGCTCGCCCCTAGGGGATGAGCAGTTCTTC	CASSSPLGDEQFF
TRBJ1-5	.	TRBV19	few	TGTGCCAGCCGGGAGGAAATTAATCAGCCCCAGCATTTT	CASREEINQPQHF
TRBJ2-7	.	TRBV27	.	TGTGCCAGCAGTTTCCAGGGCCTCTCCTACGAGCAGTACTTC	CASSFQGLSYEQYF
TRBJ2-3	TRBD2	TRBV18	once	TGTGCCAGCTCGCCCGGGGGGGGCCCGACAGATACGCAGTATTTT	CASSPGGGPTDTQYF
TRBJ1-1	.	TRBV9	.	TGTGCCAGCAGCCCATACGTCGCGGAGAACACTGAAGCTTTCTTT	CASSPYVAENTEAFF
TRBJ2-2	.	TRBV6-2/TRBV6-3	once	TGTGCCAGCAGTTACCACACAAACACCGGGGAGCTGTTTTTT	CASSYHTNTGELFF
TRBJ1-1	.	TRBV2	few	TGTGCCAGCAGTGAACCCACGGTTGAAGCTTTCTTT	CASSEPTVEAFF
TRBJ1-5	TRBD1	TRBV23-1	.	TGCGCCAGTCAAGGGGGGGGACAGGGGGCGAGAAATCAGCCCCAGCATTTT	CASQGGGQGARNQPQHF
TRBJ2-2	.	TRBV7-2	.	TGTGCCAGCAGCTTATTGGGGGGCGGGGAGCTGTTTTTT	CASSLLGGGELFF
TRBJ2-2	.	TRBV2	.	TGTGCCAGCAGTGGCGACACCGGGGAGCTGTTTTTT	CASSGDTGELFF
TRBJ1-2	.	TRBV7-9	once	TGTGCCAGCAGCTTGAGTGGGGGGACCAATGGCTACACCTTC	CASSLSGGTNGYTF
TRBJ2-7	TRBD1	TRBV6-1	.	TGTGCCAGCAGTGAAGCGCTTAGTGGGACAGGATACGAGCAGTACTTC	CASSEALSGTGYEQYF
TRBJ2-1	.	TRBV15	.	TGTGCCACCAGCAGAGGTGCTAGCAACTACAATGAGCAGTTCTTC	CATSRGASNYNEQFF
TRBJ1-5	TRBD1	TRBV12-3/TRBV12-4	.	TGTGCCAGCTCGGGACAGAACAATCAGCCCCAGCATTTT	CASSGQNNQPQHF
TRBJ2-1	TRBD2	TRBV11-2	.	TGTGCCAGCAGCCTTAGCGGGGCAACCTACAATGAGCAGTTCTTC	CASSLSGATYNEQFF
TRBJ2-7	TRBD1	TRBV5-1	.	TGCGCCAGTGGGACAGGGGACTACGAGCAGTACTTC	CASGTGDYEQYF
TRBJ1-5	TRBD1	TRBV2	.	TGTGCCAGCAGCCCTCTCCTGGACAGGCGGGGACAGCCCCAGCATTTT	CASSPLLDRRGQPQHF
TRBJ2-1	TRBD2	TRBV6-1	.	TGTGCCAGCAGTGGCACCCGGACTAGCGGGAGGGCTAGCTCCAATGAGCAGTTCTTC	CASSGTRTSGRASSNEQFF
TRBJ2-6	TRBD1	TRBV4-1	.	TGCGCCAGCAGCCAAGATGATCTTAGGAACAGGGGGTACATTGGGGCCAACGTCCTGACTTTC	CASSQDDLRNRGYIGANVLTF
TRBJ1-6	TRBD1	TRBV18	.	TGTGCCAGCTCAGTACAGGGGGGTAATTCACCCCTCCACTTT	CASSVQGGNSPLHF
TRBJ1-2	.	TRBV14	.	TGTGCCAGCAGCCAAGGGGGACTCTTGCAAATCTATGGCTACACCTTC	CASSQGGLLQIYGYTF
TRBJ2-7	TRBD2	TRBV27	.	TGTGCCAGCAGTTCAAGGCGGGAGGGCGGCTACGAGCAGTACTTC	CASSSRREGGYEQYF
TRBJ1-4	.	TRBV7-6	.	TGTGCCAGCAGCTTAGCGGGCAGGGCTGAAAAACTGTTTTTT	CASSLAGRAEKLFF
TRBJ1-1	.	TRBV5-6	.	TGTGCCAGCAGCTTCAGGGAAGCTTTCTTT	CASSFREAFF
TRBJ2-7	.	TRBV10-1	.	TGCGCCAGCAGTGAGTCGAGTACCCCTCTTGAGCAGTACTTC	CASSESSTPLEQYF
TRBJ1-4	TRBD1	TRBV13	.	TGTGCCAGCAGTTCAGGGGGGTTTAATGAAAAACTGTTTTTT	CASSSGGFNEKLFF
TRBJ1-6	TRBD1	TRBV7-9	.	TGTGCCAGCAGCTTGGACAGGCTAAATAATTCACCCCTCCACTTT	CASSLDRLNNSPLHF
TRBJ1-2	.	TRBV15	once	TGTGCCACCAGCAGAGAGGGACTTGTCTATGGCTACACCTTC	CATSREGLVYGYTF
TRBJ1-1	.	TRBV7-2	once	TGTGCCAGCAGCTTCCGCGGGGGGCGGACTGAAGCTTTCTTT	CASSFRGGRTEAFF
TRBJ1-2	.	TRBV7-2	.	TGTGCCAGCAGCTTAGCAAGGGAGAGTGGCTACACCTTC	CASSLARESGYTF
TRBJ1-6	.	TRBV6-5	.	TGTGCCACGGGGGAGGGTCGGATTTCACCCCTCCACTTT	CATGEGRISPLHF
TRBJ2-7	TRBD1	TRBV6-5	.	TGTGCCAGCAGTACGCAGGGGGTTACCTACGAGCAGTACTTC	CASSTQGVTYEQYF
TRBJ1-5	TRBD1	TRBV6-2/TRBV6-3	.	TGTGCCAGCAGTTACTCTCCGGGACAGGGTAGCAATCAGCCCCAGCATTTT	CASSYSPGQGSNQPQHF
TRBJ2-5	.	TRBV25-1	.	TGTGCCAGCAGGAGTACGGGAGTATATCAGACCCAGTACTTC	CASRSTGVYQTQYF
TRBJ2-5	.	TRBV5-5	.	TGTGCCAGCAGCTTGCGGGGGAACCCTGGTGAAGAGACCCAGTACTTC	CASSLRGNPGEETQYF